The 4 T cell receptor beta chains given below trace back to one sample, sequenced in a study of blood T cell repertoires in COVID-19. Sequencing used immunoSEQ multiplex PCR; TCRdb keeps in-frame clones, though not all of them. The profile covers 300,000 or so clones, with 70% to 90% appearing a single time and 5.5% to 6% taken by the ten largest. Sequenced sample: PBMCs or T cells enriched from blood (not recorded which). These receptors all stem from a woman in her 30s who had recovered from COVID-19.

The J gene is TRBJ1-2, the V gene TRBV19; TRBD1 might be the D (6 bases). The CDR3 extends over 14 amino acids. With 9 bases removed from V and 4 bases from J, the gap between germline ends came to 18 bases. Looked up from germline, CDR1 is LNHDA and CDR2 is SQIVND (reference sequence). CDR3 sequence (DNA): TGTGCCAGGAGTCGGGGGGCCCTCCGCTATGGCTACACCTTC. Its translation: CARSRGALRYGYTF.

The CDR3 is CASSLDVRGNTIYF. CDR3 nucleotide sequence: TGTGCCAGCAGCCTAGATGTAAGAGGAAACACCATATATTTT. The chain couples TRBV27 to TRBJ1-3, with no clear D. CDR3 length equals 14 residues. Germline loops: CDR1 MNHEY, CDR2 SMNVEV (reference sequence). The V end was cut by 6 bases, the J end by 4 bases, with 13 bases between.

V is TRBV4-1 and J is TRBJ2-2, with TRBD1 identical over 10 bases. CDR1 is MGHRA and CDR2 is YSYEKL in the germline V gene. Germline trimming cut 6 bases from V and 3 bases from J; bases unmatched to any gene: 7. The CDR3 extends over 16 amino acids. CDR3 sequence reads: CASSGGDRGYTGELFF. In DNA form, the CDR3 reads TGCGCCAGCAGTGGGGGGGACAGGGGTTACACCGGGGAGCTGTTTTTT.

The V and J genes are TRBV7-2 and TRBJ2-1; D is unclear. CDR1 SGHTA and CDR2 FQGNSA come from the germline V gene. This CDR3 is 12 amino acids long. V was pared by 1 base and J by 10 bases, with 8 bases between. CDR3 DNA sequence: TGTGCCAGCAGCTTAGTCCGCGCGGAGCAGTTCTTC. As protein: CASSLVRAEQFF.